This T cell receptor (beta chain) was sequenced during a study of cytomegalovirus exposure and HLA in healthy donors. Broader study findings: Later analysis showed most CMV-associated TCR beta chains appearing HLA-restricted.

Comment on this clone: Its specificity is unknown.

Losses at the gene ends were 5 bases for V and 4 bases for J; bases not matched to a gene: 6. Germline V gene data show CDR1 as SGHTA and CDR2 as FQGTGA. The CDR3 has 16 amino acids. Amplification used 60 Vbeta primers and 13 Jbeta primers. Sequencing was performed with immunoSEQ multiplex PCR; in TCRdb, only in-frame clones are kept and a portion is missing. The sample consists of 100,000 to 150,000 clones, about 78% of them appearing once. The receptor's source is a man aged 50 to 60 in good health and CMV-seropositive. The specimen sequenced was PBMCs. The V gene is TRBV7-3, the J gene TRBJ2-1, with 12 bases that match TRBD2. The CDR3 here is CASSRTGTSGYNEQFF. CDR3 bases: TGTGCCAGCAGCCGAACCGGGACTAGCGGGTACAATGAGCAGTTCTTC. Full variable domain (remainder filled in from reference TRBV7-3 and TRBJ2-1): GAGVSQTPSNKVTEKGKYVELRCDPISGHTALYWYRQSLGQGPEFLIYFQGTGAADDSGLPNDRFFAVRPEGSVSTLKIQRTERGDSAVYLCASSRTGTSGYNEQFFGPGTRLTVL.